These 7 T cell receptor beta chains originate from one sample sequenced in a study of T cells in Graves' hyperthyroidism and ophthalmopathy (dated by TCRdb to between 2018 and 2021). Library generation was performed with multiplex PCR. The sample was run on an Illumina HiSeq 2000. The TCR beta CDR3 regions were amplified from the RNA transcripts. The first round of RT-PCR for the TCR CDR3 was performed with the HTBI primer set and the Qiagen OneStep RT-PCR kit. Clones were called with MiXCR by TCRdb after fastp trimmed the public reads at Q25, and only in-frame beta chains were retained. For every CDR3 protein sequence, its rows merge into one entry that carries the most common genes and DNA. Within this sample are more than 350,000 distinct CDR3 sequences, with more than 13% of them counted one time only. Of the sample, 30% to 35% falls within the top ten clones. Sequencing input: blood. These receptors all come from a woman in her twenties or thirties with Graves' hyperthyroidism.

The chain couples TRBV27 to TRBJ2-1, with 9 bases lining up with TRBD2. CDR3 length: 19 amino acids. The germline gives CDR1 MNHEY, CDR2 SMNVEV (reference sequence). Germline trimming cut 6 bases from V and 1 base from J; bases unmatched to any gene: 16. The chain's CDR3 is CASRAPSGKGWGSYNEQFF. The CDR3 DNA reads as TGTGCCAGCAGAGCGCCTAGCGGGAAGGGGTGGGGGTCCTACAATGAGCAGTTCTTC.

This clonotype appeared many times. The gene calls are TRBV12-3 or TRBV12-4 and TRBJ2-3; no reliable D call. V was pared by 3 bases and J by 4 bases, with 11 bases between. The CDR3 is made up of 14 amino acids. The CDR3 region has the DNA TGTGCCAGCAGTTTTCGGTCCTCGGCAGATACGCAGTATTTT. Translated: CASSFRSSADTQYF.

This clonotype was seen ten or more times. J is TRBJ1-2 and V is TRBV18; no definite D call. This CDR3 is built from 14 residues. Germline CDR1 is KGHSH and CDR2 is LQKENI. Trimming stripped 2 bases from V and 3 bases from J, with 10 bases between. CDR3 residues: CASSPAIGDYGYTF. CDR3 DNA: TGTGCCAGCTCACCAGCTATAGGAGACTATGGCTACACCTTC. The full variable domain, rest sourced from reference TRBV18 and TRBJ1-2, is NAGVMQNPRHLVRRRGQEARLRCSPMKGHSHVYWYRQLPEEGLKFMVYLQKENIIDESGMPKERFSAEFPKEGPSILRIQQVVRGDSAAYFCASSPAIGDYGYTFGSGTRLTVV.

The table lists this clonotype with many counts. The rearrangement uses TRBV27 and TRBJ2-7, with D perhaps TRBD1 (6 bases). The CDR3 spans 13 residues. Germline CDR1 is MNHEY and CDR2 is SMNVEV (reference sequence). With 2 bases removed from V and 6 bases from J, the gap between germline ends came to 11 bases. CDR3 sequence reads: CASSLQQGREQYF. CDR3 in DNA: TGTGCCAGCAGTTTACAACAGGGCCGCGAGCAGTACTTC.

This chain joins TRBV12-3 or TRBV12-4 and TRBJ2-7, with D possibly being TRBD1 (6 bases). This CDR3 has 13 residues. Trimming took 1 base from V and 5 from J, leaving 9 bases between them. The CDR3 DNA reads TGTGCCAGCAGTTTAGTTGGGGGCCACGAGCAGTACTTC. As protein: CASSLVGGHEQYF.

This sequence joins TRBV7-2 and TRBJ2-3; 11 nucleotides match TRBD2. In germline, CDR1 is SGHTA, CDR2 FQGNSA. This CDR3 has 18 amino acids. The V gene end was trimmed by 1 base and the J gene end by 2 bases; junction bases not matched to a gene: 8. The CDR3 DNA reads TGTGCCAGCAGCTTAGTAGGGACTAGCGGCCGAATCACAGATACGCAGTATTTT. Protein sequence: CASSLVGTSGRITDTQYF.

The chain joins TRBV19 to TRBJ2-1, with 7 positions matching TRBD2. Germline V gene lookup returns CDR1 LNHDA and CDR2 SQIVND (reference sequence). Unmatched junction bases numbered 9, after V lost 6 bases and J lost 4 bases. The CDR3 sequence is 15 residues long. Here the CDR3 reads CASSPSGTTYNEQFF. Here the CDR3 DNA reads TGTGCCAGTAGCCCTTCCGGGACTACATACAATGAGCAGTTCTTC.